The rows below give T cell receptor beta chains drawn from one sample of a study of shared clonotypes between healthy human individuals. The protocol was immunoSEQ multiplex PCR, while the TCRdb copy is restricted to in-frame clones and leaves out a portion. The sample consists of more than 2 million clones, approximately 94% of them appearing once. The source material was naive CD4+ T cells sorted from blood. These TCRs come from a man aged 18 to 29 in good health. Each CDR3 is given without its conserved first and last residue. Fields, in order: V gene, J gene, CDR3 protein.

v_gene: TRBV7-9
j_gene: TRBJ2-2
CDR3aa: ASSLVGTGPRELF

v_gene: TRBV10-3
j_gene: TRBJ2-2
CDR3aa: AIGESGADGELF

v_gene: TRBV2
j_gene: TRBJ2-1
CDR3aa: ASKFRPGSNEQF

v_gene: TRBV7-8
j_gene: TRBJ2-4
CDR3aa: ASSLSAGGEAKNIQY

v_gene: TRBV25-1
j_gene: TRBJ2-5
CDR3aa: ARTYFFREETQY

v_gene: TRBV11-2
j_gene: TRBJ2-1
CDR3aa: ASSLDLVNEQF

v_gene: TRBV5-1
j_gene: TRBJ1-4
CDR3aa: ASSSTGTAEKLF

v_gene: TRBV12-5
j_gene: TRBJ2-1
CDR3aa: ASETKGVYNEQF

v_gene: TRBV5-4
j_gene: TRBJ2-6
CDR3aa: ASSLGQLSSGANVLT

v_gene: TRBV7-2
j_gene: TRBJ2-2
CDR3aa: ASSLPPLAVPAGELF

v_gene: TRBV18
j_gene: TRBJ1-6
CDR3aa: ASSPGQDNSPLH

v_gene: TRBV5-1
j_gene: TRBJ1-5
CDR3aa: ASSLGDSSNQPQH

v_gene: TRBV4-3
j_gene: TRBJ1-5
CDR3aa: ASSQDRNQPQH